This section outlines one TCR beta chain sequence together with its context. The antigen it binds to is not known. A much larger clone differs from this one at a single base, so this may be a read error. This sample is part of a study of T cells in Graves' hyperthyroidism and ophthalmopathy (dated by TCRdb to between 2018 and 2021). A note on the overall study: Peripheral blood was sampled at the time of initial diagnosis, prior to any treatment. To identify TCR V-J signatures that set the groups apart, the researchers used a discovery cohort of 100 patients, made up of fewer than 50 with Graves' ophthalmopathy and some 55 with stable Graves' hyperthyroidism. Following sampling, methimazole starting at 30 mg daily was given to hyperthyroidism patients, and high-dose intravenous methylprednisolone was given to ophthalmopathy patients. Thyroid tissue and blood T-cell repertoires from six Graves' hyperthyroidism patients were also compared in the study. TCR Vbeta CDR3 sequencing of 140 or so peripheral blood samples (roughly 41 ophthalmopathy, about 75 hyperthyroidism and approximately 17 progressor patients) is reported in the paper. An independent validation cohort of around 19 hyperthyroidism patients and some 15 patients who later progressed to ophthalmopathy tested prospective prediction of ophthalmopathy. For training and testing, the approximately 97 patients in the discovery cohort were randomly divided in a 7:3 ratio.

Ophthalmopathy patients had moderately to severely active disease, with a Clinical Activity Score of 3 or more, a NOSPECS grade of 4 or more, and a disease duration of less than 3 months. Patients with uncontrolled infections, other autoimmune diseases, pregnancy or lactation were excluded. Clinical symptoms, serum thyroxine and TRAb, thyroid ultrasound, and orbital computed tomography formed the basis for the diagnoses. PBMCs were isolated from more than 8 ml of fresh peripheral blood by Ficoll-Paque density gradient centrifugation. Total RNA was extracted using Trizol reagent, and RNA quality was assessed on an Agilent 2100 Bioanalyzer. The full study reports these points: In cross-validation, a model built on a 13 V-J signature told ophthalmopathy apart from stable hyperthyroidism with 85% to 90% sensitivity and about 81% specificity, and in testing the same model reached 80%/75%. No statistical method was used to fix the sample size in advance, and group allocation was not hidden from the investigators. Blood samples also contained most of the expanded thyroid clonotypes (frequency above 0.001), which suggests that blood repertoires may reflect thyroid immune responses. In validation, the model predicted progression to ophthalmopathy a median of approximately 6.3 months before onset, with approximately 68% sensitivity and roughly 77% specificity.

Amplification of TCR beta CDR3 regions was carried out from RNA transcripts. The first round of RT-PCR for the TCR CDR3 was performed with the HTBI primer set and the Qiagen OneStep RT-PCR kit. A second multiplex PCR round built the libraries, followed by size selection and purification. Paired-end sequencing of the libraries was performed with 100 bp reads on an Illumina HiSeq2000. From the authors' description of their analysis: SOAPnuke was used to process the raw data, removing reads that contained adapters or uncalled bases, had a mean Phred below 15, or lacked an exact match to the constant primer or identifier. High-quality paired reads were merged using COPE v1.2.5, and each unique nucleotide sequence was defined as a clonotype. MiTCR v1.1 was used to align the clonotypes against IMGT TRBV, TRBD and TRBJ reference segments. Analysis was restricted to V-J combinations with a frequency above 0.0001, which covered about 99% of repertoires. The TCS score was defined as the ratio of F50 (clonal expansion) to E x V (chaos), calculated using BLOSUM62-based TCRdist between CDR3 peptides within each V-J. Welch's t-statistics and random forest reduced approximately 520 V-J features to roughly 13, which were used in a naive Bayes classifier (R e1071). TCRdb reprocessed the public reads (quality trimming at Q25 with fastp, clone calling with MiXCR) and kept in-frame beta chains. CDR3 protein duplicates are merged, each entry listing the most common genes and DNA. The V and J calls shown here were made by TCRdb, not taken from the authors' results. For this sample there are more than 300,000 distinct CDR3 sequences; under 20% appear just once. Together, the top ten hold 35% to 50% of the sample.

From its cysteine to its phenylalanine, the CDR3 spans 10 amino acids. Just the 30-base CDR3 DNA is kept, in frame starting at base 1. CDR1 and CDR2, per the germline V gene, are SGHVS and FNYEAQ. Unmatched junction bases come to 2, with V trimmed by 5 bases and J by 13 bases. This receptor was obtained from a man between 18 and 29 years old with Graves' ophthalmopathy. The sequenced material came from blood. The chain links TRBV7-6 with TRBJ2-1, with TRBD1 matching 7 junction bases. The DNA sequence is as follows: TGTGCCAGCAGCGGGGACAGACAGTTCTTC. It encodes CASSGDRQFF.